This entry is about one T cell receptor beta chain. This clonotype was detected only a few times. Its binding antigen is unknown. This sequence may be a read error, since a much larger clone differs from it by one base. Libraries were made using 5' RACE. For sequencing, an Illumina HiSeq 2500 was employed. The second PCR ran for roughly 6 to 11 cycles and used a J-beta primer mix along with a sample-barcoded 5' primer. Each TCR beta cDNA molecule received a unique molecular identifier from a template-switch 5' adaptor carrying 12 random nucleotides. Each sample yielded at least 2.5 million CDR3-containing paired-end reads. First-strand cDNA was synthesized from all RNA with the Mint cDNA synthesis kit, primed by a TRBC-specific oligonucleotide. Following uracil-DNA glycosylase treatment, a first 18-cycle PCR with universal primers M1SS and BC2_uni_R was performed on all cDNA. Regarding the original processing steps: For normalization, 1 million high-quality reads, each with a distinct molecular identifier, were randomly selected from each sample. Reads sharing molecular identifiers were discarded rather than binned into consensus sequences. CDR3 identification, clonotype clustering and error correction used MiTCR with a Q25 quality threshold and the strictest error-elimination algorithm. A nonparametric unseen species model using Euler transformation provided a lower-bound estimate of total TCR beta diversity. The public reads were run again by TCRdb, first through fastp at Q25 and then through MiXCR, and only productive beta chains were kept. Every CDR3 protein is listed once, alongside the most common genes and DNA of its rows. TCRdb's processing, not the study's, gives the V and J calls here. In this sample the table shows approximately 1,100,000 distinct CDR3 sequences, 40% to 55% of which occur a single time. Together, the top ten hold over 15% of the sample.

This record belongs to a study of blood T cells in healthy people across ages (dated by TCRdb to between 2015 and 2016). For the study in its entirety: In model experiments, roughly one uniquely barcoded TCR beta cDNA molecule per two T cells was captured by template switching. To avoid experimental bias, donors of different ages were distributed randomly across sequencing lanes. Age-related changes in TCR beta repertoire diversity were measured in the study by deep sequencing normalized with unique cDNA molecular identifiers. The donors were divided into four age groups: young (average around 17 years), middle-aged (approximately 42), aged (62) and long-lived (around 80). For two donors (one aged 18 to 29 and one aged 80 or older), the study analyzed two additional independent replicas of 1 million unique cDNA reads from the same blood draw.

Broad study findings and their caveats: Observed TCR beta diversity correlated strongly with the percentage of naive T cells measured by flow cytometry. Since profiling was done on bulk unsorted PBMCs, naive and antigen-experienced compartments could not be conclusively compared. Donor CMV infection status was unknown, potentially confounding age-related changes in expanded clonotypes. As age increased, observed TCR beta diversity per million T cells dropped in a roughly linear way, and a significant reduction was already evident by age around 41. Total diversity estimates from one million sequenced T cells were considered lower bounds and underestimates. Compared with the aged group, the long-lived group had more naive CD4+ T cells, fewer expanded clones and increased TCR diversity, a pattern suggesting age selection.

The donors were around 39 Caucasian individuals from Russia, aged roughly 6 to 95 years, who were systemically healthy. Each donor gave 8.5 to 10 milliliters of peripheral blood, collected into EDTA-treated Vacutainer tubes. Ficoll-Paque density-gradient centrifugation was used to isolate PBMCs, with at least 7 million per sample. Total RNA was extracted from PBMCs with Trizol reagent, with at least 5.5 micrograms obtained per sample. For every donor, an aliquot of PBMCs went through flow cytometry to measure the percentages of naive CD45RAhigh/CD27high T cells. The germline V gene sets CDR1 to SQVTM and CDR2 to ANQGSEA. The CDR3 has 11 amino acids, counting the end cysteine and phenylalanine. Only the CDR3 portion is preserved as DNA: 33 bases, with reading frame beginning at the first base.

Source material: blood. This chain is built from TRBV29-1 and TRBJ2-1; TRBD1 is possibly the D segment (6 matching bases). The TCR was taken from a woman in her sixties in good health. The CDR3 reads as follows: CSVGRDNVQFF. In nucleotides, the sequence is TGCAGCGTCGGACGGGACAATGTGCAGTTCTTC.